This TCR beta chain was obtained from a study of blood T cell repertoires in COVID-19. The overall study: The cDNA or gDNA used as material had been derived from T cells, B-cell-depleted T cells, or PBMCs.

CDR1 and CDR2 (germline): SEHNR, FQNEAQ (reference sequence). This CDR3 region has 12 residues. The V end lost 2 bases, the J end lost 9 bases, and 9 bases lay between the germline ends. TCRdb's table, derived via immunoSEQ multiplex PCR, lists solely in-frame clones and lacks some. The sample has about 170,000 clones, 88% seen once; the top ten hold 20% to 30%. Sequenced sample: peripheral blood. The chain joins TRBV7-9 to TRBJ2-3; D is possibly TRBD1 (6 bases). This TCR derives from a man in his fifties or sixties with acute or convalescent COVID-19. The CDR3 nucleotides are TGTGCCAGCAGCTTATCAGGGGACACGCAGTATTTT. Protein: CASSLSGDTQYF.